Presented here are 30 T cell receptor beta chains from one specimen sequenced in a study of T cells in Graves' hyperthyroidism and ophthalmopathy. TCR beta CDR3 regions were amplified from RNA transcripts. Primed by the HTBI set, a first-round RT-PCR was run on the TCR CDR3. TCRdb re-analysed the multiplex PCR reads in MiXCR, keeping a single row per CDR3 protein. The sample lists 400,000 to 500,000 distinct CDR3 sequences, over 13% occurring once. The sequencing input was blood. The receptor set was obtained from a young woman with Graves' hyperthyroidism.

This clonotype was seen many times. This chain connects TRBV12-3 or TRBV12-4 to TRBJ1-6; TRBD1 matches 12 bases. Germline trimming cut 5 bases from V and 9 bases from J; bases unmatched to any gene: 5. This CDR3 contains 15 residues. This CDR3 reads CASSIGTGGSSPLHF. The CDR3 coding sequence is TGTGCCAGCAGTATCGGGACAGGGGGCAGTTCACCCCTCCACTTT.

J is TRBJ1-5 and V is TRBV12-3 or TRBV12-4; D is unclear. This CDR3 contains 15 residues. Between the trimmed V and J ends, which lost 3 bases and 6 bases, there was a span of 15 bases. The CDR3 coding sequence is TGTGCCAGCAGTTTGCTAACGCCCGTAGGTCAGCCCCAGCATTTT. Translation gives CASSLLTPVGQPQHF.

This clonotype was recorded many times. The chain couples TRBV6-1 to TRBJ1-1; D ambiguous. V dropped 6 bases and J dropped 2 bases, with 16 bases sitting between them. CDR1 MNHNS and CDR2 SASEGT come from the germline V gene. This CDR3 region has 15 residues. Here the CDR3 reads CASRPVNTANTEAFF. As DNA, the CDR3 is TGTGCCAGCAGACCCGTCAACACAGCTAACACTGAAGCTTTCTTT.

This clonotype occurred many times. The rearrangement links TRBV12-3 or TRBV12-4 to TRBJ1-2, with D possibly being TRBD1 (5 bases). The V gene lost 6 bases and the J gene lost 0 bases, with 8 bases spanning the gap. This CDR3 is built from 13 residues. The CDR3 sequence: CASSATANYGYTF. CDR3 bases: TGTGCCAGCAGCGCGACAGCTAACTATGGCTACACCTTC.

In this sample, this clonotype turned up many times. The gene calls are TRBV6-5 and TRBJ2-1; 12 bases line up with TRBD2. The CDR3 runs to 17 residues. Germline lookup yields CDR1 MNHEY and CDR2 SVGAGI. V lost 0 bases to trimming and J lost 4 bases; unmatched junction nucleotides: 4. The CDR3 DNA sequence: TGTGCCAGCAGTTACTCGACTAGCGGGAGTGGGTACAATGAGCAGTTCTTC. It yields the protein CASSYSTSGSGYNEQFF.

This clonotype was detected many times. The rearrangement joins TRBV28 to TRBJ2-2; either TRBD1 or TRBD2 may supply D (5 bases each). The V and J ends lost 8 bases and 6 bases respectively, with 13 bases between them. The CDR3 covers 13 residues. Germline assignment: CDR1 MDHEN and CDR2 SYDVKM. CDR3 in amino acids: CASGASAAGELFF. The CDR3 nucleotides read TGTGCCAGCGGGGCCTCAGCGGCCGGGGAGCTGTTTTTT.

This clonotype came up many times. The chain carries TRBV3-1 and TRBJ1-2, with 8 bases aligning to TRBD1. V was clipped by 1 base and J by 8 bases; unmatched bases: 9. The germline V gene has CDR1 LGHDT and CDR2 YNNKEL (reference sequence). CDR3 size: 15 residues. The CDR3 sequence: CASSQAAGGGFGYTF. The DNA of the CDR3 is TGTGCCAGCAGCCAAGCGGCAGGGGGCGGTTTCGGCTACACCTTC. The whole variable domain, filled in from reference TRBV3-1 and TRBJ1-2, reads DTAVSQTPKYLVTQMGNDKSIKCEQNLGHDTMYWYKQDSKKFLKIMFSYNNKELIINETVPNRFSPKSPDKAHLNLHINSLELGDSAVYFCASSQAAGGGFGYTFGSGTRLTVV.

This clonotype occurred many times. V gene TRBV18 combines with J gene TRBJ1-4; D remains unclear. This CDR3 is built from 15 residues. Germline values: CDR1 KGHSH, CDR2 LQKENI. Trimming took off 3 bases at V and 0 bases at J, with 8 bases between the two ends. The CDR3 DNA is TGTGCCAGCTCACCCTCGACATCAACTAATGAAAAACTGTTTTTT. Its protein is CASSPSTSTNEKLFF. The complete variable domain, with remaining parts taken from reference TRBV18 and TRBJ1-4, reads NAGVMQNPRHLVRRRGQEARLRCSPMKGHSHVYWYRQLPEEGLKFMVYLQKENIIDESGMPKERFSAEFPKEGPSILRIQQVVRGDSAAYFCASSPSTSTNEKLFFGSGTQLSVL.

This clonotype has ten or more counts. The V call is TRBV10-2, the J call TRBJ1-2; a possible D gene is TRBD1 (5 bases). V lost 0 bases, J lost 4 bases, and 12 bases lay in between. Germline V CDR1 and CDR2: WSHSY, SAAADI. This CDR3 is built from 15 residues. The CDR3, as DNA: TGCGCCAGCAGTGAGTCGAAGGGGCTGGTCTATGGCTACACCTTC. Translated, it gives CASSESKGLVYGYTF.

Many counts were recorded for this clonotype. V gene TRBV12-3 or TRBV12-4 combines with J gene TRBJ1-4; D is unclear. The CDR3 totals 14 residues. Trimming pared 3 bases from V and 3 bases from J, leaving 8 bases between. The CDR3 DNA follows: TGTGCCAGCAGTTTGGCCATACCTAATGAAAAACTGTTTTTT. Its translation: CASSLAIPNEKLFF.

The chain carries TRBV6-1 and TRBJ1-1; no firm D call. CDR3 length: 11 residues. In germline, CDR1 is MNHNS, CDR2 SASEGT. V lost 10 bases and J 4 bases, leaving 10 bases between the germline ends. Written as DNA, the CDR3 is TGTGCCACCGTAATAGGCACTGAAGCTTTCTTT. This gives the protein CATVIGTEAFF.

This clonotype was counted many times. The gene calls are TRBV3-1 and TRBJ2-5, with 8 bases fitting TRBD2. The V and J ends lost 0 bases and 5 bases, in that order; junction bases with no gene match: 14. The CDR3 consists of 18 residues. The germline V gene has CDR1 LGHDT and CDR2 YNNKEL (reference sequence). DNA of the CDR3: TGTGCCAGCAGCCAAGATGCCCTTGGGAGCGGGAGCGAGGAGACCCAGTACTTC. Its translation: CASSQDALGSGSEETQYF.

This chain uses TRBV4-1 with TRBJ1-5; 8 bases align to TRBD1. The CDR3 totals 16 residues. CDR1 is MGHRA and CDR2 is YSYEKL in the germline V gene. J gave up 3 bases and V 5 bases, and 9 bases lay outside the gene matches. The CDR3 DNA reads as TGCGCCAGCAGCTCTAGGACAGGGCTTAACAATCAGCCCCAGCATTTT. This translates into CASSSRTGLNNQPQHF.

This clonotype was found many times. The chain carries TRBV11-2 and TRBJ2-7, with D possibly matching TRBD2 (5 bases). Per the germline V gene, CDR1 is SGHAT and CDR2 is FQNNGV. Trimming pared 0 bases from V and 2 bases from J, leaving 8 bases between. CDR3 length: 14 residues. CDR3 bases: TGTGCCAGCAGCTTAGATTCGGGGACCTACGAGCAGTACGTC. Its protein is CASSLDSGTYEQYV.

This clonotype has a count of ten or more. This sequence joins TRBV29-1 and TRBJ2-3; the match to TRBD2 covers 9 bases. Trimming took 0 bases from V and 3 from J; bases not matched to a gene: 4. This CDR3 is 15 amino acids long. The germline V gene has CDR1 SQVTM and CDR2 ANQGSEA. The CDR3 DNA sequence: TGCAGCGTTGAAGATCTAGCGGGATTGACAGATACGCAGTATTTT. Amino acid sequence: CSVEDLAGLTDTQYF.

Concerning this clonotype itself: With a much larger clone just one base away, this may be a read error. The V gene is TRBV27, the J gene TRBJ2-3; 8 nucleotides align to TRBD1. The CDR3 consists of 15 residues. The trim removed 5 bases at V and 4 bases at J, leaving 8 bases unmatched. CDR1 is MNHEY, CDR2 SMNVEV, per germline (reference sequence). The CDR3 sequence: CASSDPDRVPDTQYF. CDR3 nucleotides: TGTGCCAGCAGTGATCCGGACAGGGTCCCAGATACGCAGTATTTT.

This clonotype was observed a few times. A much bigger clone sits one base away, suggesting this may be a read error. The chain couples TRBV5-8 to TRBJ2-7, with 8 bases lining up with TRBD1. This CDR3 comprises 13 residues. From germline, CDR1 is SGHTS and CDR2 YDEGEE. Unmatched junction bases numbered 5, after V lost 4 bases and J lost 5 bases. The CDR3 sequence: CASSPRDRNEQYV. The CDR3 nucleotides read TGTGCCAGCAGCCCCCGGGACAGGAACGAGCAGTACGTC.

This clonotype was observed many times. The CDR3 region has the DNA TGTGCCAGTAGAAGGGCAGGGGCACAAGAGACCCAGTACTTC. Its translation is CASRRAGAQETQYF. V usage is TRBV19 and J usage is TRBJ2-5; D may be TRBD1 (6 bases). V gave up 6 bases and J gave up 2 bases, with 13 bases separating them. CDR1 and CDR2 (germline): LNHDA, SQIVND (reference sequence). The CDR3 is made up of 14 amino acids. The variable domain in full, completed from reference TRBV19 and TRBJ2-5, reads DGGITQSPKYLFRKEGQNVTLSCEQNLNHDAMYWYRQDPGQGLRLIYYSQIVNDFQKGDIAEGYSVSREKKESFPLTVTSAQKNPTAFYLCASRRAGAQETQYFGPGTRLLVL.

Remarks on this clonotype: This may be a read error, as it is one base from a much larger clone. V usage is TRBV11-2 and J usage is TRBJ2-2; 7 positions agree with TRBD2. Germline values: CDR1 SGHAT, CDR2 FQNNGV. The CDR3 sequence is 14 residues long. V lost 1 base and J lost 9; bases outside the gene matches: 5. Written as DNA, the CDR3 is TGTGCCAGCAGCTTAGGGACTAGTCTCAGGGAGCTGTTTTTT. It encodes CASSLGTSLRELFF.

This clonotype was found many times. CDR3 sequence reads: CAWSTSGSNEQFF. In nucleotides, the CDR3 is TGTGCCTGGAGTACTAGCGGGAGTAATGAGCAGTTCTTC. The gene calls are TRBV30 and TRBJ2-1, with 11 bases lining up with TRBD2. Trimming removed 2 bases from V and 7 bases from J; junction bases left unmatched: 1. The length of the CDR3 is 13 residues. Germline V gene lookup returns CDR1 GTSNPN and CDR2 SVGIG (reference sequence).

This clonotype was detected many times. The V gene is TRBV12-3 or TRBV12-4, the J gene TRBJ2-7; D is uncertain. Trimming left V 0 bases short and J 2 bases short, with 8 bases between. This CDR3 contains 14 residues. The CDR3 coding sequence is TGTGCCAGCAGTTTAGCGGTAAACCCCTACGAGCAGTACTTC. As protein: CASSLAVNPYEQYF.

Details on this clonotype: This may stem from a read error, because a much larger clone lies one nucleotide away. The chain couples TRBV20-1 to TRBJ2-1, with D possibly being TRBD2 (5 bases). This CDR3 is 11 amino acids long. CDR1 is DFQATT, CDR2 SNEGSKA, per germline (reference sequence). The CDR3 loop reads CGVASRNEQFF. CDR3 nucleotide sequence: TGCGGTGTAGCTAGCCGCAATGAGCAGTTCTTC.

This clonotype was found many times. The rearrangement joins TRBV10-3 to TRBJ2-1; D is possibly TRBD1 (5 bases). The ends were cut back, 11 bases at V and 0 bases at J, with 23 bases in the middle. This CDR3 spans 17 amino acids. Germline V gene lookup returns CDR1 ENHRY and CDR2 SYGVKD. The CDR3 spells CASSLPKGQSSYNEQFF. The CDR3 bases are TGTGCCTCCTCACTTCCCAAGGGGCAGAGCTCCTACAATGAGCAGTTCTTC.

The J gene is TRBJ1-1, the V gene TRBV29-1; 7 nucleotides align to TRBD1. Germline trimming cut 6 bases from V and 3 bases from J; bases unmatched to any gene: 4. The CDR3 spans 12 residues. Germline V CDR1 and CDR2: SQVTM, ANQGSEA. Here the CDR3 reads CSVPDRDTEAFF. The CDR3 DNA reads TGCAGCGTACCCGACAGGGACACTGAAGCTTTCTTT.

At least ten counts were recorded for this clonotype. This sequence joins TRBV10-2 and TRBJ1-5, with TRBD1 matching 8 bases. The CDR3 consists of 16 residues. V shed 3 bases, J shed 3 bases, and the junction held 7 bases outside the gene matches. The germline CDR1 and CDR2 sequences are WSHSY and SAAADI. CDR3 sequence reads: CASSEGGTGPNQPQHF. CDR3 nucleotide sequence: TGCGCCAGCAGTGAAGGAGGGACAGGACCCAATCAGCCCCAGCATTTT.

This clonotype was observed a few times. The chain joins TRBV15 to TRBJ2-1; D assignment may be TRBD1 or TRBD2 (5 bases each). The germline V and J ends were trimmed by 1 base and 1 base, with 14 bases remaining between them. The CDR3 length is 17 residues. Looked up from germline, CDR1 is LNHNV and CDR2 is YYDKDF (reference sequence). The CDR3 DNA is TGTGCCACCAGCAGAGCGGGCGAGGGGTGGTCCTACAATGAGCAGTTCTTC. Amino acid sequence: CATSRAGEGWSYNEQFF. The full variable domain, its missing parts supplied by reference TRBV15 and TRBJ2-1, is DAMVIQNPRYQVTQFGKPVTLSCSQTLNHNVMYWYQQKSSQAPKLLFHYYDKDFNNEADTPDNFQSRRPNTSFCFLDIRSPGLGDTAMYLCATSRAGEGWSYNEQFFGPGTRLTVL.

As concerns this clonotype: Possible read error: a much larger clone is one base away. This chain joins TRBV12-3 or TRBV12-4 and TRBJ2-7, with TRBD1 identical over 7 bases. The CDR3 is 13 amino acids. The ends lost 4 bases at V and 1 base at J; junction bases unmatched: 1. The CDR3 region has the DNA TGTGCCAGCAGTTCGGGACAGTCCTACGAGCAGTACTTC. Its translation is CASSSGQSYEQYF.

This clonotype came up many times. The chain joins TRBV12-3 or TRBV12-4 to TRBJ1-1; D is uncertain. This CDR3 spans 12 amino acids. V was shortened by 6 bases and J by 7 bases, with 12 bases between the two germline ends. The CDR3 region has the DNA TGTGCCAGCAGCATCGACCCTCTTGAAGCTTTCTTT. Its protein is CASSIDPLEAFF.

This clonotype was counted between two and nine times. The gene calls are TRBV6-1 and TRBJ2-3, with a tentative D call TRBD2 (5 bases). Trimming removed 6 bases from V and 6 bases from J, with 19 bases in between. Germline CDR1 reads MNHNS; CDR2 reads SASEGT. This CDR3 contains 15 residues. In nucleotides, the CDR3 is TGTGCCAGCAGCCCGACAAAAGGGCGGGCGGATACGCAGTATTTT. It is translated as CASSPTKGRADTQYF.

This clonotype came up a few times. The chain has TRBV7-9 and TRBJ2-7, with 10 bases matching TRBD1. The V gene end was trimmed by 5 bases and the J gene end by 3 bases; junction bases not matched to a gene: 10. CDR1 SEHNR and CDR2 FQNEAQ come from the germline V gene (reference sequence). This CDR3 contains 16 residues. The CDR3 DNA sequence: TGTGCCAGCAGCACGACAGACAGGGGGCTAAACTACGAGCAGTACTTC. Translating it yields CASSTTDRGLNYEQYF.